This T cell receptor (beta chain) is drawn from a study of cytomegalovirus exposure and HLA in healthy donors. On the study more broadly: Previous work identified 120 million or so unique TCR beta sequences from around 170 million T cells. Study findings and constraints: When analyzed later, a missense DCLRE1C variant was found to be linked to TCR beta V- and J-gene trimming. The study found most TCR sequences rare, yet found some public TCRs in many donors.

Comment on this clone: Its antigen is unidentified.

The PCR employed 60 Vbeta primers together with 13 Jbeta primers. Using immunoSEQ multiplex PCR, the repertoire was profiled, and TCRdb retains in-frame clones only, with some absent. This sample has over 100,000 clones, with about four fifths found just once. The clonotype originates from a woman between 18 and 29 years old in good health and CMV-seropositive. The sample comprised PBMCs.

CDR3 in amino acids: CASSPLRRTSSGANVLTF. The CDR3 nucleotides are TGTGCCAGCAGTCCCCTCCGGAGAACCAGCTCTGGGGCCAACGTCCTGACTTTC. V gene TRBV28 combines with J gene TRBJ2-6; D is uncertain. There are 18 residues in the CDR3. The germline V gene has CDR1 MDHEN and CDR2 SYDVKM. V gave up 5 bases and J gave up 0 bases, with 17 bases separating them.